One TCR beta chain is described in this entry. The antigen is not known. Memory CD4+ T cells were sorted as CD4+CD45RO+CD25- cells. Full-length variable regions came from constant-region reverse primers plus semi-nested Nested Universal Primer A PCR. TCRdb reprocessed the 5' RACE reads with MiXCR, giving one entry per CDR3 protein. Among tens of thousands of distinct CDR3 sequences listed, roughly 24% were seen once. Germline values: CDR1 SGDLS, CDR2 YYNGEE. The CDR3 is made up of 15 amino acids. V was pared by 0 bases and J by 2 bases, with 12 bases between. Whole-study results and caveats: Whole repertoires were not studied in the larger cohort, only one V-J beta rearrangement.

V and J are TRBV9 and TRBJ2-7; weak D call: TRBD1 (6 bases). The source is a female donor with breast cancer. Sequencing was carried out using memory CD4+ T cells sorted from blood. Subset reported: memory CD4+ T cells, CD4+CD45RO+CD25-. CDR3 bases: TGTGCCAGCAGCGTAGGACAGGAAGCCGCCTACGAGCAGTACTTC. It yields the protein CASSVGQEAAYEQYF. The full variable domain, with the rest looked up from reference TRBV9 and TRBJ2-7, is DSGVTQTPKHLITATGQRVTLRCSPRSGDLSVYWYQQSLDQGLQFLIQYYNGEERAKGNILERFSAQQFPDLHSELNLSSLELGDSALYFCASSVGQEAAYEQYFGPGTRLTVT.